Following are 15 T cell receptor beta chains from one sample sequenced in a study of naive and memory T cell subsets. Two oligonucleotides, mixed equimolar, formed the beta constant-region primer covering TRBC1 and TRBC2. From the UMI-ligation and nested PCR reads, TCRdb called clonotypes with MiXCR, one entry per CDR3 protein. This table has under 150,000 distinct CDR3 sequences, over 15% appearing once. Sequencing input: naive CD4+ T cells from blood. The receptors derive from a human donor in good health.

As DNA, the CDR3 is TGTGCCAGCAGCCAGGATCCCACTAGCGGGGCCTACAATGAGCAGTTCTTC. The encoded protein is CASSQDPTSGAYNEQFF. The chain is built from TRBV3-1 and TRBJ2-1, with 10 bases fitting TRBD2. The germline gives CDR1 LGHDT, CDR2 YNNKEL (reference sequence). The CDR3 extends over 17 amino acids. The V gene end was trimmed by 3 bases and the J gene end by 2 bases; junction bases not matched to a gene: 7.

The J gene is TRBJ2-3, the V gene TRBV6-2 or TRBV6-3, with unresolved D. The germline CDR1 and CDR2 sequences are MNHEY and SVGEGT. Trimming stripped 6 bases from V and 6 bases from J, with 10 bases between. The CDR3 runs 12 residues. The CDR3 sequence is CASSTNGDTQYF. The CDR3 coding sequence is TGTGCCAGCAGCACTAATGGGGATACGCAGTATTTT.

This clonotype was seen only a few times. The CDR3 reads CASSYGGKNSGANVLTF. The CDR3 DNA reads TGTGCCAGCAGTTACGGTGGTAAAAACTCTGGGGCCAACGTCCTGACTTTC. The rearrangement uses TRBV6-6 and TRBJ2-6; D unresolved. The V and J ends lost 2 bases and 0 bases respectively, with 11 bases between them. The CDR3 runs to 17 residues. Germline-derived CDR1 and CDR2 are MNHNY and SVGAGI (reference sequence).

The genes are TRBV7-8 and TRBJ1-4, with D perhaps TRBD1 (5 bases). CDR1 and CDR2 from the germline V gene are SGHVS and FQNEAQ. The CDR3 contains 15 residues. The germline V and J ends were trimmed by 5 bases and 10 bases, with 20 bases remaining between them. The CDR3 protein is CASSPAGTYPGKLFF. DNA of the CDR3: TGTGCCAGCAGCCCAGCCGGGACGTACCCCGGAAAACTGTTTTTT.

This sequence joins TRBV7-2 and TRBJ2-5; 7 positions agree with TRBD2. The CDR3 sequence is 16 residues long. Germline V gene data show CDR1 as SGHTA and CDR2 as FQGNSA. The V and J ends lost 1 base and 1 base, in that order; junction bases with no gene match: 6. The CDR3 nucleotides are TGTGCCAGCAGCTTAGGATCGTCTAGCGGCCAAGAGACCCAGTACTTC. Its translation is CASSLGSSSGQETQYF. The full variable domain, in which reference TRBV7-2 and TRBJ2-5 provide the parts outside the CDR3, is GAGVSQSPSNKVTEKGKDVELRCDPISGHTALYWYRQSLGQGLEFLIYFQGNSAPDKSGLPSDRFSAERTGGSVSTLTIQRTQQEDSAVYLCASSLGSSSGQETQYFGPGTRLLVL.

This clonotype was seen a handful of times. The DNA for the CDR3 is TGTGCCAGCAGCTTAGTCTCTTGGCAGTCCTCCACAGATACGCAGTATTTT. Translated: CASSLVSWQSSTDTQYF. This rearrangement joins TRBV7-9 to TRBJ2-3; D is undetermined. Per germline, CDR1 SEHNR and CDR2 FQNEAQ (reference sequence). The CDR3 has 17 amino acids. V gave up 1 base and J gave up 2 bases, with 16 bases separating them.

This clonotype showed up just a few times. The chain combines TRBV2 with TRBJ1-2; 7 nucleotides match TRBD1. This CDR3 has 13 amino acids. Looked up from germline, CDR1 is SNHLY and CDR2 is FYNNEI. With 4 bases clipped from V and 7 bases from J, the junction kept 6 bases outside the gene matches. This CDR3 is CASSGRTGIGYTF. The CDR3 nucleotides are TGTGCCAGCAGTGGGCGGACAGGCATTGGCTACACCTTC.

The chain links TRBV29-1 to TRBJ2-3; possibly TRBD2 for D (5 bases). Germline assignment: CDR1 SQVTM and CDR2 ANQGSEA. This CDR3 has 13 residues. Trimming shortened V by 4 bases and J by 3 bases, and 11 bases separated the two germline ends. The CDR3, as DNA: TGCAGCGTTGCTCGGGGTCGGACAGATACGCAGTATTTT. It specifies CSVARGRTDTQYF.

The genes are TRBV15 and TRBJ1-5, with 7 bases identical to TRBD1. With V trimmed by 0 bases and J by 10 bases, 6 bases remained unmatched. Germline V gene lookup returns CDR1 LNHNV and CDR2 YYDKDF (reference sequence). This CDR3 contains 14 residues. The CDR3 DNA sequence: TGTGCCACCAGCAGAGATCTACAGGGGACTCCCCAGCATTTT. It is translated as CATSRDLQGTPQHF.

The gene calls are TRBV7-9 and TRBJ2-5, with a tentative D call TRBD2 (6 bases). V lost 5 bases to trimming and J lost 1 base, with 11 bases between them. CDR1 SEHNR and CDR2 FQNEAQ come from the germline V gene (reference sequence). The CDR3 contains 14 residues. In DNA, the CDR3 is TGTGCCAGCAGCCCCGGGCGGGGCCAAGAGACCCAGTACTTC. This gives the protein CASSPGRGQETQYF.

The V and J genes are TRBV29-1 and TRBJ2-7; D not certain. CDR1 is SQVTM and CDR2 is ANQGSEA in the germline V gene. V was clipped by 0 bases and J by 3 bases, with 12 bases between them. The CDR3 has 14 amino acids. This CDR3 reads CSVEDSDGGYEQYF. The CDR3 bases are TGCAGCGTTGAAGATTCTGACGGCGGCTACGAGCAGTACTTC.

This clonotype was detected only a few times. The gene calls are TRBV7-9 and TRBJ2-1; 7 bases are a match to TRBD2. Looked up from germline, CDR1 is SEHNR and CDR2 is FQNEAQ (reference sequence). V lost 7 bases to trimming and J lost 7 bases; unmatched junction nucleotides: 13. The CDR3 runs 15 residues. CDR3 bases: TGTGCCAGCACCCTTGCGGGAGTAGTAGGTAATGAGCAGTTCTTC. It yields the protein CASTLAGVVGNEQFF.

In its sample, this clonotype was seen a few times. V gene TRBV20-1 combines with J gene TRBJ2-5; D perhaps matches TRBD1 (5 bases). The CDR3 consists of 16 residues. Trimming removed 1 base from V and 2 bases from J, with 17 bases in between. Germline V gene sequence: CDR1 DFQATT, CDR2 SNEGSKA (reference sequence). CDR3 protein: CSARGEGTGLQETQYF. CDR3 sequence (DNA): TGCAGTGCTAGAGGAGAAGGTACAGGCCTACAAGAGACCCAGTACTTC.

This clonotype was observed many times. The chain is built from TRBV24-1 and TRBJ2-2, with TRBD1 matching over 7 bases. V was pared by 3 bases and J by 9 bases, with 21 bases of the junction left unmatched. The germline CDR1 and CDR2 sequences are KGHDR and SFDVKD. This CDR3 contains 19 residues. CDR3 DNA sequence: TGTGCCACCAGTGATCGGACAGGTTTTAGTTCGAAGTTCCACCGGGAGCTGTTTTTT. Its translation: CATSDRTGFSSKFHRELFF.

This clonotype was detected only a few times. V is TRBV6-2 or TRBV6-3 and J is TRBJ2-2; TRBD2 might be the D (5 bases). CDR1 MNHEY and CDR2 SVGEGT come from the germline V gene. V lost 6 bases and J 4 bases, leaving 12 bases between the germline ends. The CDR3 length is 14 residues. CDR3 DNA: TGTGCCAGCAGACGCTACGAGGGCACCGGGGAGCTGTTTTTT. The encoded protein is CASRRYEGTGELFF.